Sequencing of this T cell receptor (beta chain) was carried out in a study of cytomegalovirus exposure and HLA in healthy donors (dated by TCRdb to 2016 to 2017). Background on the whole study: An earlier analysis of approximately 590 of the donors reported about 250 Gb of sequence data and some 100 million unique TCR beta sequences from roughly 200 million T cells. An early release covering roughly 640 HLA-typed donors comprised approximately 300 gigabases of sequencing data and 65 million to 100 million unique TCR sequences. An earlier analysis of about 600 of the donors used high-throughput TCR beta sequencing to judge whether each TCR beta V gene segment behaved as functional or pseudogenic. The study was designed to test whether signatures of past pathogen exposure could be identified by cataloging public T cell receptors. Rather than drawing on any new phenotypic data, the later analysis identified candidate immune exposures from TCR beta sequences and the way those sequences occurred across donors. In a later analysis, previously published TCR beta repertoires from 550 to 750 donors were re-analyzed and high-resolution HLA genotyping was added so that TCR occurrence patterns could be studied. The study combined high-throughput TCR immunosequencing, statistical association of individual TCRs with disease status, and machine learning to predict cytomegalovirus infection status. Four or five DR-DQ haplotypes were treated as single units for association and clustering because of strong linkage in the cohort. Among 398 genotyped donors of the cohort, an average of about 240,000 unique TCR beta nucleotide sequences were sequenced per donor, roughly a sixth of them non-productive. Every repertoire in the discovery cohort had been generated on one and the same sequencing platform. HLA typing included class I and class II loci at four-digit resolution. The study profiled the T cell repertoires of about 720 subjects by immunosequencing and related them to cytomegalovirus serostatus. Among the roughly 380 genotyped donors, around 81% belonged to the genetic ancestry cluster associated with self-reported Caucasian donors. Typing coverage varied by locus: roughly 620-640 donors for A, B, C, DRB1 and DQB1; more than 500 for DQA1; 606 for DPA1; 450 to 480 for DPB1. Genome-wide SNP genotypes for about three fifths of the roughly 670 donors were used in a later genetic analysis, which treated that subset as a discovery cohort. Donor age, sex, ethnicity and CMV serostatus were compiled together with the repertoire data. Besides the first cohort of about 730 subjects, a separate validation cohort made up of 95 to 150 different subjects was used.

About this clone itself: Its antigen is currently not known. No clone much larger than this one lies a single base away; base qualities are absent. The sample carries other DNA sequences with the same CDR3.

Broad study findings and their caveats: It was suggested by the authors that the approach could potentially be generalized to other disease states and immunological phenotypes. In a later analysis, HLA-associated TCR beta chains showed more clonal expansion and lower generation probabilities than non-associated chains that were equally common. An earlier analysis of some 590 of the donors showed that most TCR beta V segments appeared in productive rearrangements either about 87% or about 30% of the time, which broadly matched IMGT annotations. The sequencing pipeline was judged likely to have produced a cluster of highly shared sequence variants as a technical artifact. Roughly uniform sequencing depth across donors was assumed in presence/absence analyses, although this assumption may not hold. Because some donors lacked HLA typing at each locus, the association tests relied only on the typed subset. In the study, 150 to 200 TCR beta chains were listed as associated with cytomegalovirus. A few of the identified cytomegalovirus-associated TCR beta chains were confirmed in vitro to be specific for cytomegalovirus antigens. For the cohort, immune exposure information was limited to CMV serostatus. Because the 87-base-pair reads could not distinguish some IMGT-functional V segments, including TRBV6-2 and TRBV6-3, those segments were excluded. A later analysis associated about 17,000 TCR beta sequences with specific HLA alleles at a false discovery rate of 0.05. Strong co-occurrence of HLA alleles, especially DR and DQ, made assigning TCR associations to individual alleles difficult. According to a later analysis, TCR association rates differed among HLA loci, with DRB1 alleles showing the most associated TCRs and HLA-C alleles showing the fewest. Correlated functional status among segregating V segments might be attributable to linkage disequilibrium, but an unknown experimental factor could not be ruled out. Most CMV-associated TCR beta chains appeared to be HLA-restricted in a later analysis, and the HLA associations seemed to be driven largely by CMV exposure. The cohort was sequenced for TCR beta chains only, and without alpha or paired-chain data the features that could be detected were limited. The earlier analysis of 587 of the donors excluded over 15 rarely observed V segments, including chromosome 9 orphons, because counts were too low. In a later analysis, several top co-occurrence clusters were reported to appear linked to parvovirus B19, influenza, CMV and Epstein-Barr virus. A later genetic analysis associated a missense DCLRE1C variant with V-gene and J-gene trimming of TCR beta chains, and an independent cohort replicated the association. The classifier was reported to diagnose cytomegalovirus status with high specificity and sensitivity in both the original cohort and the validation cohort. Most TCR sequences were observed very rarely across donors, whereas some public TCRs were present in many individuals. Compared with the roughly 670-donor mean, donors in an Asian-associated ancestry cluster had fewer N-insertions in productive TCRs, according to a later genetic analysis. A further reported finding was that TCR beta sequences accurately predicted the HLA-A and HLA-B alleles for most subjects in the first cohort.

CDR1 and CDR2, looked up from the germline V gene, are SQVTM and ANQGSEA. At the junction V is shortened by 3 bases and J by 0 bases, with 18 bases in between. The CDR3 starts with the cysteine, ends with the phenylalanine, and has 16 residues. Only the CDR3 DNA is retained, 48 bases long and in frame from the first base. The cohort comprised some 730 healthy bone marrow donors. Cohort members were all nominally healthy when sampled, although unrecorded immune exposures were likely present. The donor was CMV seropositive and belonged to the group of more than 250 seropositive cohort members. A peripheral blood sample was provided by each donor, and peripheral blood mononuclear cells were used for TCR beta sequencing. The Qiagen DNeasy Blood Extraction Kit was used to extract genomic DNA from the blood cell samples. The protocol used for the library was the immunoSEQ multiplex PCR assay. For the multiplex PCR, a mixture combining 60 forward primers for TCR Vbeta segments and 13 reverse primers for TCR Jbeta segments was used. Amplification of the CDR3 region of rearranged TCR beta genes was performed with a multiplex PCR assay on genomic DNA. The Illumina HiSeq System was used to sequence the amplified TCR beta libraries as 87-base-pair reads. The authors' analysis ran thus. A later analysis counted 75 million to 100 million unique TCR beta chains across the 666 repertoires, and around 12 million of these chains were shared by at least two donors. Raw reads were error-corrected and collapsed into unique sequences by a nearest-neighbor algorithm in which closely related sequences were merged to remove PCR and sequencing errors. CDR3 sequences were aligned to IMGT reference sequences to assign V, D and J gene segments. For a sequence to be retained, at least a six-nucleotide match to both a V gene segment and a J gene segment was required. Rearrangements were classified as productive when the CDR3 lacked stop codons and remained in frame with V and J, and all other rearrangements were classified as non-productive. Following IMGT convention, CDR3 was defined as the stretch from the second conserved V-encoded cysteine up to the conserved J-encoded phenylalanine. In an earlier analysis of more than 550 of the donors, sequences lacking an unambiguous match to a single V gene segment were excluded. In an earlier analysis of 450 to 750 of the donors, a V segment was called functional when productive rearrangements were above 56.7%, and segregating when the standard deviation between donors exceeded 5%. A statistical classification framework was built to diagnose cytomegalovirus status from the catalog of TCR beta chain sequences. In a later analysis, TCR nucleotide sequences were compared against IMGT/GENE-DB human TR gene sequences so that V and J genes could be assigned. In a later analysis, CDR3 sequences and most-parsimonious VDJ recombination scenarios were assigned using the TCRdist pipeline. In a later analysis, each TCR beta chain was defined by its CDR3 amino acid sequence together with its V-gene family, and reads lacking a unique V-gene family were excluded. A later analysis removed roughly 590 highly shared, low-generation-probability nucleotide sequences to deal with suspected cross-contamination and a sequencing artifact. In a later analysis, a clonal expansion index was calculated for each public chain from normalized within-repertoire ranks of inferred template counts. Generation probabilities in a later analysis came from a VDJ recombination model fitted to out-of-frame rearrangements, and those results were checked against IGoR. In a later analysis, hypergeometric tests were used to score TCR-TCR, TCR-HLA and TCR-CMV co-occurrence, with a repertoire-size bias correction applied to TCR pairs. A later analysis estimated false discovery rates by permuting HLA or CMV assignments 20 times. A later analysis grouped co-occurring TCRs with DBSCAN, adding TCRdist sequence similarity when clustering within HLA-allele-positive subsets. Co-occurrence clustering excluded repertoires with fewer than 30,000 or more than 120,000 public chains, plus five with anomalous nucleotide sharing. TCRdb stores this immuneACCESS table with in-frame sequences only. Part of the clones is absent; in the studies checked, under half of the shortfall reflects unresolved V genes, and no reason is known for the rest. V, J and clone size derive from that table, while D and trimming were established from the DNA sequence. The sample table records about 150,000 clones; approximately 82% of these occur just once. The ten largest account for 6.6% of the sample.

This sequence uses TRBV29-1 and TRBJ2-7; 7 matching bases give a weak D call of TRBD2. The sequencing input was PBMCs. This sequence originates from a woman aged 50 to 65 in good health and CMV-seropositive. The nucleotides read TGCAGCGTTGATGTGTTAGGGGGGGACGCCTCCTACGAGCAGTACTTC. Protein translation: CSVDVLGGDASYEQYF.